This TCR beta chain is drawn from a study of blood T cell repertoires in COVID-19 (TCRdb year 2020). In terms of the full investigation: Samples from collaborators originated in the United States, Italy and Spain and spanned both the acute and convalescent phases of COVID-19. The prospective study material was composed of cDNA or gDNA derived from T cells, B-cell-depleted T cells, or PBMCs. The dataset comprised deeply sampled blood TCRbeta repertoires from subjects exposed to, actively infected with, or recovered from COVID-19. A freely available public database, intended as a resource for researchers studying the immune response to SARS-CoV-2, is where the repertoires were released. The samples were drawn from the first 160 participants of the ongoing ImmuneRACE study and from under 1,500 subjects provided by 6 global collaborators. The sample metadata nearly always contained a de-identified subject ID, COVID-19 status, age in years and sex. Where available, HLA class I and class II types were obtained from metadata supplied by the sample provider rather than from assay-based typing.

From the germline V gene (reference sequence), CDR1 is SGHKS and CDR2 is YYEKEE. From the cysteine through the phenylalanine, the CDR3 covers 13 amino acids. Only the CDR3 part of the read is kept: 39 bases, read in frame from the first base. Unmatched junction bases come to 3, with V trimmed by 3 bases and J by 3 bases. Notes on this clone: The antigen it binds to is not known. Per-base qualities were not stored, and no clone one base away is much larger.

In Seattle, one collaborating source enrolled patients while the infection was active and tracked those patients longitudinally over the course of disease. The collaborating institutions used their own protocols to collect whole blood in K2EDTA tubes. For TCRbeta analysis, collaborators shipped samples as frozen whole blood, isolated PBMCs, or DNA extracted from either of those sample types. Broader findings and caveats from the paper: Clinical and demographic metadata were provided uncurated, with the amount varying by source and participant.

TCRbeta CDR3 regions were amplified from genomic DNA by means of the immunoSEQ Assay, a bias-controlled multiplex PCR. Per the original workflow: Within the assay, amplification of reference gene primers was used to estimate how many nucleated cells each sample contained. To quantify the absolute abundance of each unique TCRbeta CDR3 rearrangement, sequence reads were collapsed and filtered. For each sample, productive Simpson clonality was calculated as the square root of Simpson's diversity index over productive rearrangements. The table comes from immuneACCESS by way of TCRdb, which keeps in-frame sequences with V and J called. Part of the clones is missing from these tables; in studies checked, under half for an unresolved V gene and the rest for unknown reasons. V and J calls and clone size follow that table, whereas D and trimming were derived from the DNA. The sample includes fewer than 300,000 clones, with more than 85% observed a single time. The leading ten clones occupy approximately 2.6% of the sample.

The chain uses TRBV5-5 and TRBJ2-7, with TRBD1 matching 7 junction bases. Sequencing was carried out using peripheral blood. The TCR originated in a person between 18 and 35 years old with COVID-19, enrolled during active disease. The nucleotide sequence is TGTGCCAGCAGCTCGACAGGGAACTACGAGCAGTACTTC. Its protein reads: CASSSTGNYEQYF.